This record covers a single T cell receptor beta chain. This entry belongs to a study of identical twins. The CDR3 totals 10 residues. Per the germline V gene, CDR1 is DFQATT and CDR2 is SNEGSKA (reference sequence). Trimming took 5 bases from V and 6 from J, leaving 7 bases between them. TCRdb reprocessed the 5' RACE reads via MiXCR and lists one record per CDR3 protein. The sample has roughly 240,000 distinct CDR3 sequences; 7% to 8.5% are singletons. The same data also went into a second study, on yellow fever vaccine responses in identical twins.

The sequence derives from a young woman in good health. Material: CD8+ T cells sorted from blood. The V gene is TRBV20-1, the J gene TRBJ1-1; D ambiguous. The CDR3 loop reads CSASSPEAFF. The CDR3 bases are TGCAGTGCTTCATCTCCTGAAGCTTTCTTT.